These T cell receptor beta chains were read from a single sample in a study of blood T cell repertoires in COVID-19. Profiling relied on immunoSEQ multiplex PCR, and the TCRdb table lists in-frame clones only, not all of them. The sample gives 250,000 to 350,000 clones, around 81% of which show up once; about a sixth is in the top ten. Sequencing input: peripheral blood. Receptors originate from a person aged 70 to 85 with COVID-19, enrolled during active disease. The CDR3 runs from the conserved cysteine through the conserved F or W. A D gene is named only where the DNA matches it firmly. The size of a clone is reported for some rows only, either as once, few or many, or as a class for expanded clones.

d_call j_call clone_size v_call cdr3_aa cdr3_nt
NA TRBJ2-2 NA TRBV12-3/TRBV12-4 CASSSRVTGELFF TGTGCCAGCAGTTCCAGGGTGACCGGGGAGCTGTTTTTT
TRBD1 TRBJ1-1 NA TRBV9 CASSGTGLSEAFF TGTGCCAGCAGCGGGACAGGGCTCTCTGAAGCTTTCTTT
TRBD1 TRBJ2-7 NA TRBV25-1 CASSESGTGYEQYF TGTGCCAGCAGTGAATCCGGGACAGGTTACGAGCAGTACTTC
NA TRBJ2-2 NA TRBV5-1 CASSLDGGSGELFF TGCGCCAGCAGCTTGGACGGGGGTTCCGGGGAGCTGTTTTTT
NA TRBJ1-6 NA TRBV28 CASSYGVRNSPLHF TGTGCCAGCAGTTACGGGGTGCGGAATTCACCCCTCCACTTT
NA TRBJ2-3 once TRBV27 CASRLKGGMFPDTQYF TGTGCCAGCAGGCTTAAGGGGGGGATGTTCCCAGATACGCAGTATTTT
NA TRBJ2-7 NA TRBV6-5 CASRVQEYYYEQYF TGTGCCAGCAGAGTACAGGAGTACTACTACGAGCAGTACTTC
NA TRBJ1-2 NA TRBV2 CASSAQGEFGYTF TGTGCCAGCAGTGCACAGGGTGAATTTGGCTACACCTTC
NA TRBJ2-7 NA TRBV9 CASSVGGLAYEQYF TGTGCCAGCAGCGTAGGGGGCCTAGCCTACGAGCAGTACTTC
TRBD2 TRBJ2-3 NA TRBV4-3 CASSGGIGTDTQYF TGCGCCAGTTCGGGGGGAATCGGCACAGATACGCAGTATTTT
TRBD1 TRBJ2-1 NA TRBV11-2 CASSLLTGQLNEQFF TGTGCCAGCAGCTTATTAACGGGACAGCTAAATGAGCAGTTCTTC
NA TRBJ1-5 NA TRBV20-1 CSARDSQPQHF TGCAGTGCTAGAGATTCACAGCCCCAGCATTTT
NA TRBJ1-1 once TRBV19 CASSSTGLTEAFF TGTGCCAGTAGTAGTACAGGGCTTACTGAAGCTTTCTTT
TRBD1 TRBJ1-1 NA TRBV6-4 CASRKTGVNTEAFF TGTGCCAGCAGGAAGACAGGGGTGAACACTGAAGCTTTCTTT
TRBD2 TRBJ2-7 few TRBV4-2 CASSQAGGGYEQYF TGTGCCAGCAGCCAAGCGGGAGGAGGCTACGAGCAGTACTTC
NA TRBJ2-3 NA TRBV6-5 CASSYSAIRIDTQYF TGTGCCAGCAGTTACTCTGCGATCCGCATCGATACGCAGTATTTT
NA TRBJ2-7 NA TRBV5-1 CASSFDLARREQYF TGCGCCAGCAGCTTTGACCTGGCCCGGAGAGAGCAGTACTTC
TRBD2 TRBJ2-7 once TRBV30 CAWGRTSKYEQYF TGTGCCTGGGGACGGACTAGCAAGTACGAGCAGTACTTC
TRBD1 TRBJ1-3 few TRBV30 CAWSAGQGIGNTIYF TGTGCCTGGAGTGCTGGACAGGGAATTGGAAACACCATATATTTT
TRBD1 TRBJ1-2 once TRBV4-3 CASSQERGRLVNYGYTF TGCGCCAGCAGCCAAGAGAGGGGGCGATTAGTTAACTATGGCTACACCTTC
TRBD1 TRBJ1-1 NA TRBV27 CASSSTRPGTGINTEAFF TGTGCCAGCAGTTCTACCCGTCCCGGGACAGGGATAAACACTGAAGCTTTCTTT
NA TRBJ1-3 once TRBV7-6 CASSVFSGTSGNTIYF TGTGCCAGCAGTGTCTTCTCAGGGACTAGCGGAAACACCATATATTTT
NA TRBJ2-7 NA TRBV10-3 CAISETGYLSYEQYF TGTGCCATCAGTGAGACGGGATACCTCTCCTACGAGCAGTACTTC
TRBD2 TRBJ2-1 NA TRBV5-1 CASSSPGPLAGKQFF TGCGCCAGCAGCTCACCCGGACCGCTAGCGGGGAAGCAGTTCTTC
NA TRBJ1-3 NA TRBV6-5 CASSRTPSGNTIYF TGTGCCAGCAGTCGGACACCCTCTGGAAACACCATATATTTT
NA TRBJ1-1 once TRBV7-3 CASSPGRGNTEAFF TGTGCCAGCAGCCCAGGGAGGGGGAACACTGAAGCTTTCTTT
TRBD1 TRBJ2-2 many TRBV5-1 CASSYSGTGGPSNTGELFF TGCGCCAGCAGCTACTCCGGGACAGGGGGCCCATCGAACACCGGGGAGCTGTTTTTT
TRBD1 TRBJ2-3 NA TRBV7-3 CASSLDRSTDTQYF TGTGCCAGCAGCCTGGACAGGAGCACAGATACGCAGTATTTT
NA TRBJ1-2 NA TRBV12-3/TRBV12-4 CASSGQHSYGYTF TGTGCCAGCAGTGGACAGCACTCCTATGGCTACACCTTC
NA TRBJ1-1 NA TRBV28 CASSSRQLLQGAFF TGTGCCAGCAGTTCCCGACAGCTCCTTCAGGGAGCTTTCTTT
NA TRBJ2-7 once TRBV6-1 CASSEGRYGRYEQYF TGTGCCAGCAGTGAAGGCAGGTATGGGCGCTACGAGCAGTACTTC
NA TRBJ1-4 few TRBV5-1 CASSLGGRGDEKLFF TGCGCCAGCAGCTTGGGGGGCAGGGGAGATGAAAAACTGTTTTTT
NA TRBJ2-1 NA TRBV12-3/TRBV12-4 CASSLGSGNEQFF TGTGCCAGCAGTTTAGGGTCAGGCAATGAGCAGTTCTTC
NA TRBJ2-2 NA TRBV5-1 CASSLLGGGELFF TGCGCCAGCAGCTTGCTCGGGGGCGGGGAGCTGTTTTTT
NA TRBJ1-2 NA TRBV21-1 CASSKQGPIYGYTF TGTGCCAGCAGCAAACAGGGGCCGATCTATGGCTACACCTTC
TRBD1 TRBJ2-7 NA TRBV28 CASSHGQGNPNEQYF TGTGCCAGCAGCCACGGACAGGGTAATCCCAACGAGCAGTACTTC
NA TRBJ1-3 NA TRBV28 CASSLSRGGNTIYF TGTGCCAGCAGTTTAAGCAGGGGCGGAAACACCATATATTTT
NA TRBJ1-4 NA TRBV6-5 CASRTGGYNEKLFF TGTGCCAGCAGGACCGGGGGTTATAATGAAAAACTGTTTTTT
TRBD1 TRBJ1-1 NA TRBV6-5 CASSNYRGQNTEAFF TGTGCCAGCAGCAACTACAGGGGTCAGAACACTGAAGCTTTCTTT
TRBD1 TRBJ2-7 NA TRBV15 CATKGQNYEQYF TGTGCCACCAAGGGACAGAACTACGAGCAGTACTTC
NA TRBJ1-3 NA TRBV19 CASSLLATLSGNTIYF TGTGCCAGTAGTCTCCTCGCCACTCTCTCTGGAAACACCATATATTTT
TRBD1 TRBJ1-6 NA TRBV5-8 CASSLAGGSYNSPLHF TGTGCCAGCAGCTTGGCAGGGGGCTCCTATAATTCACCCCTCCACTTT
TRBD1 TRBJ1-4 NA TRBV19 CASQIRQGVSGEKLFF TGTGCCAGTCAAATTCGACAGGGCGTTTCTGGTGAAAAACTGTTTTTT
NA TRBJ1-4 NA TRBV28 CASSSPQIYNEKLFF TGTGCCAGCAGTTCCCCACAGATTTATAATGAAAAACTGTTTTTT
TRBD1 TRBJ1-4 NA TRBV5-4 CASSPRPDRDNEKLFF TGTGCCAGCAGTCCGCGACCCGACAGGGATAATGAAAAACTGTTTTTT
NA TRBJ1-5 NA TRBV10-1 CASLGSGFVSNQPQHF TGCGCCAGTCTCGGGAGTGGTTTTGTCAGCAATCAGCCCCAGCATTTT
TRBD2 TRBJ2-3 NA TRBV6-5 CASSQAGVTDTQYF TGTGCCAGCAGCCAAGCGGGAGTTACAGATACGCAGTATTTT
TRBD1 TRBJ1-2 NA TRBV5-1 CASSLLLGTGSNYGYTF TGCGCCAGCAGCTTGTTACTCGGGACAGGGTCTAACTATGGCTACACCTTC
NA TRBJ1-1 NA TRBV7-2 CASSSVQGNTEAFF TGTGCCAGCAGCTCAGTACAGGGTAACACTGAAGCTTTCTTT
NA TRBJ2-7 NA TRBV28 CASSQTGASSYEQYF TGTGCCAGCAGCCAGACAGGAGCCAGCTCCTACGAGCAGTACTTC
TRBD1 TRBJ1-6 once TRBV6-1 CASSEGTGPLHF TGTGCCAGCAGTGAGGGGACAGGACCCCTCCACTTT
NA TRBJ1-6 NA TRBV5-5 CASTTSGVGRHSPLHF TGTGCCAGCACCACCTCGGGGGTGGGGCGCCATTCACCCCTCCACTTT